A single sample is the source of the 9 T cell receptor beta chains below, sequenced in a study of T cell responses to AZD1222 COVID-19 vaccine. The protocol was immunoSEQ multiplex PCR, while the TCRdb copy is restricted to in-frame clones and leaves out a portion. The sample yields roughly 120,000 clones, 80% to 90% seen once. Source: peripheral blood, taken on day 0 of AZD1222 vaccination. The receptors derive from an adult in good health.

This rearrangement joins TRBV3-1 (or the pseudogene TRBV3-2) to TRBJ2-2, with TRBD1 matching over 9 bases. Germline assignment: CDR1 LGHDT and CDR2 YNNKEL (reference sequence). The V and J ends lost 4 bases and 4 bases, in that order; junction bases with no gene match: 4. The CDR3 extends over 15 amino acids. CDR3 DNA: TGTGCCAGCAGCCTAGCGACAGGGGGCACCGGGGAGCTGTTTTTT. Translation: CASSLATGGTGELFF.

This chain joins TRBV28 and TRBJ2-7; D perhaps matches TRBD2 (5 bases). This CDR3 is 13 amino acids long. Germline V gene data show CDR1 as MDHEN and CDR2 as SYDVKM. Between the trimmed V and J ends, which lost 11 bases and 8 bases, there was a span of 22 bases. CDR3 bases: TGTGCCTCAGCATTCGCGGGCGGGTCGCAGCAGTACTTC. This gives the protein CASAFAGGSQQYF.

This clone was recorded only once. The V and J genes are TRBV5-1 and TRBJ2-5, with D tentatively TRBD1 (5 bases). CDR3 size: 12 residues. Germline values: CDR1 SGHRS, CDR2 YFSETQ. Trimming left V 7 bases short and J 5 bases short, with 12 bases between. DNA for the CDR3: TGCGCCAGCTCGAAGTCAGGGGAGACCCAGTACTTC. This translates into CASSKSGETQYF.

The chain joins TRBV2 to TRBJ2-2; the D gene is possibly TRBD2 (6 bases). Germline values: CDR1 SNHLY, CDR2 FYNNEI. The CDR3 consists of 15 residues. Trimming pared 4 bases from V and 0 bases from J, leaving 9 bases between. The CDR3 loop reads CASSVAATNTGELFF. The CDR3 coding sequence is TGTGCCAGCAGTGTAGCGGCTACGAACACCGGGGAGCTGTTTTTT. Using reference TRBV2 and TRBJ2-2 for the parts outside the CDR3, the full variable domain is EPEVTQTPSHQVTQMGQEVILRCVPISNHLYFYWYRQILGQKVEFLVSFYNNEISEKSEIFDDQFSVERPDGSNFTLKIRSTKLEDSAMYFCASSVAATNTGELFFGEGSRLTVL.

This sequence joins TRBV7-8 and TRBJ1-6, with a tentative D call TRBD1 (6 bases). V dropped 5 bases and J dropped 10 bases, with 18 bases sitting between them. The CDR3 sequence is 15 residues long. Germline CDR1 SGHVS, CDR2 FQNEAQ. CDR3 loop: CASSRYRVSESPLHF. CDR3 nucleotides: TGTGCCAGCAGCAGATACAGGGTATCGGAATCACCCCTCCACTTT.

This clone has just one count. V is TRBV6-5 and J is TRBJ2-7, with D perhaps TRBD2 (5 bases). In germline, CDR1 is MNHEY, CDR2 SVGAGI. V was pared by 5 bases and J by 3 bases, with 11 bases between. The CDR3 has 13 residues. As DNA, the CDR3 is TGTGCCAGCAGTCCAACGGGGTTCTACGAGCAGTACTTC. It encodes CASSPTGFYEQYF.

The V call is TRBV18, the J call TRBJ1-5; D possibly corresponds to TRBD1 (5 bases). The CDR3 is 14 amino acids. V lost 1 base to trimming and J lost 9 bases, with 13 bases between them. Germline CDR1 KGHSH, CDR2 LQKENI. As DNA, the CDR3 is TGTGCCAGCTCACCACTGGGGTCCACAGGGCCCCAGCATTTT. It specifies CASSPLGSTGPQHF.

Here the CDR3 DNA reads TGTGCCAGCAGCCCGGGCCTCTCCTACAATGAGCAGTTCTTC. Its translation is CASSPGLSYNEQFF. The rearrangement uses TRBV7-9 and TRBJ2-1; D remains unclear. The V and J ends lost 5 bases and 0 bases respectively, with 8 bases between them. Looked up from germline, CDR1 is SEHNR and CDR2 is FQNEAQ (reference sequence). This CDR3 comprises 14 residues.

J is TRBJ2-3 and V is TRBV5-1; D gene uncertain. Germline CDR1 reads SGHRS; CDR2 reads YFSETQ. The germline V and J ends were trimmed by 4 bases and 5 bases, with 11 bases remaining between them. This CDR3 has 13 amino acids. The CDR3 DNA reads as TGCGCCAGCAGCCGCGGTGACCAAGATACGCAGTATTTT. Amino acids: CASSRGDQDTQYF.